These 2 T cell receptor beta chains originate from one sample sequenced in a study of early T cells in non-severe SARS-CoV-2 infection. TCRdb fed the 5' RACE reads into MiXCR, producing one record per CDR3 protein. The sample holds roughly 65,000 distinct CDR3 sequences, around 9.9% seen once. The specimen was whole blood. These receptors were obtained from an adult who was a healthcare worker with PCR-confirmed SARS-CoV-2 infection or an uninfected control (not recorded which).

This clonotype was recorded many times. This chain joins TRBV29-1 and TRBJ2-2; tentatively, D is TRBD1 or TRBD2 (5 bases each). V was pared by 4 bases and J by 7 bases, with 10 bases between. CDR1 and CDR2 (germline): SQVTM, ANQGSEA. The CDR3 covers 12 residues. This CDR3 reads CSVGGTIGELFF. CDR3 in DNA: TGCAGCGTTGGAGGGACGATCGGGGAGCTGTTTTTT.

In its sample, this clonotype was seen many times. J is TRBJ2-1 and V is TRBV28; perhaps TRBD2 as D (5 bases). Germline CDR1 and CDR2: MDHEN and SYDVKM. V dropped 2 bases and J dropped 7 bases, with 15 bases sitting between them. This CDR3 is built from 15 residues. As DNA, the CDR3 is TGTGCCAGCAGTTTACTAGGTCGAGGGCTTAATGAGCAGTTCTTC. Its translation is CASSLLGRGLNEQFF.